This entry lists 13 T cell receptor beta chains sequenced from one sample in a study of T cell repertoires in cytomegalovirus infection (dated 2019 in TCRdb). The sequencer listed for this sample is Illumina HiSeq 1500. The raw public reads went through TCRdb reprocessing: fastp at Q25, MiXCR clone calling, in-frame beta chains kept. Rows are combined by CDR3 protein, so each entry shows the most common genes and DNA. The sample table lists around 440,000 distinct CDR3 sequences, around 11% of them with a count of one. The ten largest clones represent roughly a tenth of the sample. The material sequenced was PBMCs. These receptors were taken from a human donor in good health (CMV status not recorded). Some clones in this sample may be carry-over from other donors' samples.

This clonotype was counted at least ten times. CDR3 loop: CASSDDLGPKNTEAFF. Written as DNA, the CDR3 is TGTGCCAGCAGTGATGACCTAGGACCTAAGAACACTGAAGCTTTCTTT. This rearrangement joins TRBV12-3 or TRBV12-4 to TRBJ1-1; D is ambiguous. The V end lost 5 bases, the J end lost 1 base, and 17 bases lay between the germline ends. CDR3 length: 16 amino acids.

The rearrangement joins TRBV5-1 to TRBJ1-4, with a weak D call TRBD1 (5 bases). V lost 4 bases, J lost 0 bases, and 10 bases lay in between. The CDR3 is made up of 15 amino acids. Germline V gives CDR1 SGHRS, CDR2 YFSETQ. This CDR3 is CASSADSATNEKLFF. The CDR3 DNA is TGCGCCAGCAGCGCCGACAGTGCAACTAATGAAAAACTGTTTTTT.

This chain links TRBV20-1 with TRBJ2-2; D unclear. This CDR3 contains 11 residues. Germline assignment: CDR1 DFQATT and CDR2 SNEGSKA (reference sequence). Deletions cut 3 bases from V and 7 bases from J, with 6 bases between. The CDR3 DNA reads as TGCAGTGCTAGGGAGAACGGGGAGCTGTTTTTT. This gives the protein CSARENGELFF.

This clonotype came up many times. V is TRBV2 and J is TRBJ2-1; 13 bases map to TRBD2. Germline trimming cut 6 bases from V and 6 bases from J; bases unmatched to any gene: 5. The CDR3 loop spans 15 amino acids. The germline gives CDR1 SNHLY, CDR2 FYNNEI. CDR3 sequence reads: CASRRGLAGPNEQFF. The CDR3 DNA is TGTGCCAGCAGGAGGGGACTAGCGGGACCCAATGAGCAGTTCTTC.

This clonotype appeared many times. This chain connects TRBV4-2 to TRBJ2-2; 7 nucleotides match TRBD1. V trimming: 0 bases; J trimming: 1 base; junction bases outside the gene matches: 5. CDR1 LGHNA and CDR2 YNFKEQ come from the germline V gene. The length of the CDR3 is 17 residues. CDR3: CASSQESRTGNTGELFF. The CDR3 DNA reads TGTGCCAGCAGCCAAGAGTCAAGGACAGGGAACACCGGGGAGCTGTTTTTT.

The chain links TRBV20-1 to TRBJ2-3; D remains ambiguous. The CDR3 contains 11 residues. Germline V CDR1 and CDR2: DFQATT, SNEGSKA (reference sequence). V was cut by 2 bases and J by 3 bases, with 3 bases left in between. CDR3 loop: CSARRTDTQYF. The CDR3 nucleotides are TGCAGTGCTAGACGAACAGATACGCAGTATTTT.

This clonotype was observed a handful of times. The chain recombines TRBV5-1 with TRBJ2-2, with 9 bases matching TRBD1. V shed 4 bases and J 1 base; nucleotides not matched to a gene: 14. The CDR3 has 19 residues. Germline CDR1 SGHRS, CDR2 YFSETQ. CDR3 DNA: TGCGCCAGCAGCACCGTTCCGGCCTGGGACAGGGAGAACACCGGGGAGCTGTTTTTT. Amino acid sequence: CASSTVPAWDRENTGELFF.

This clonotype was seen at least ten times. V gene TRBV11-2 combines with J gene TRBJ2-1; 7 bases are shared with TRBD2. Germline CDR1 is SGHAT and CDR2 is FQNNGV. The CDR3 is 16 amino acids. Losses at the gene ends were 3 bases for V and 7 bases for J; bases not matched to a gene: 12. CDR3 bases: TGTGCCAGCAGCTTCAGCGGGGCCCGGCCTAGTAATGAGCAGTTCTTC. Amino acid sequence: CASSFSGARPSNEQFF.

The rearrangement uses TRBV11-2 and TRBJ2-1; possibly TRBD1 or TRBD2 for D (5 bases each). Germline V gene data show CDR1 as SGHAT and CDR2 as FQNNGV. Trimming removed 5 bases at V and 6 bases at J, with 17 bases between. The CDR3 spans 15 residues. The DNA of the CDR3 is TGTGCCAGCAGCCGTTTGGGGCTAGCTGGCAATGAGCAGTTCTTC. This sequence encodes CASSRLGLAGNEQFF.

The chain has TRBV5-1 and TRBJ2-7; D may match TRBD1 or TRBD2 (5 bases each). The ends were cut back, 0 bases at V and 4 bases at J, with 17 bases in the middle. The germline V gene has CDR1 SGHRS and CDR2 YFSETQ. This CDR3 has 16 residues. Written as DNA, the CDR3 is TGCGCCAGCAGCTTGGCAGGGACCACAAGCTTTTACGAGCAGTACTTC. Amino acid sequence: CASSLAGTTSFYEQYF.

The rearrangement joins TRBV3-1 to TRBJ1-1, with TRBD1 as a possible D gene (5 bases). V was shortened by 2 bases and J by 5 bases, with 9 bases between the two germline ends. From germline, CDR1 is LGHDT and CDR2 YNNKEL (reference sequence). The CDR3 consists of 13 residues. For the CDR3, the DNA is TGTGCCAGCAGCCAAATGGGGGGGACTGAAGCTTTCTTT. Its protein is CASSQMGGTEAFF. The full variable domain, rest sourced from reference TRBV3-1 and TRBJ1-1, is DTAVSQTPKYLVTQMGNDKSIKCEQNLGHDTMYWYKQDSKKFLKIMFSYNNKELIINETVPNRFSPKSPDKAHLNLHINSLELGDSAVYFCASSQMGGTEAFFGQGTRLTVV.

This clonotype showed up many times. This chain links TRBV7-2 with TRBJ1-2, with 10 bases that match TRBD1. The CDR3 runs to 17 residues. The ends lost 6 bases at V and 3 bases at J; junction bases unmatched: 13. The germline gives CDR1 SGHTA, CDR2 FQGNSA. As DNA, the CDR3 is TGTGCCAGCAGGCGCGGGGGACAGGGGTTTTTTGACTATGGCTACACCTTC. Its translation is CASRRGGQGFFDYGYTF.

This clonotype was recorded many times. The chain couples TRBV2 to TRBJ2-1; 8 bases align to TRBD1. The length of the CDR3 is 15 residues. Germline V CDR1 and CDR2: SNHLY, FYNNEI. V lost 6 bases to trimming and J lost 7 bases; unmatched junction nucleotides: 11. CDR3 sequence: CASSQVAGGRNEQFF. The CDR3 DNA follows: TGTGCCAGCAGCCAAGTGGCAGGGGGCAGGAATGAGCAGTTCTTC.